This TCR beta chain derives from a study of post-analysis software for immune sequencing data. Study details: Multiple sclerosis in the patients followed relapsing-remitting, secondary progressive and progressive-relapsing courses.

CDR1 is MDHEN and CDR2 is SYDVKM in the germline V gene. V trimming: 5 bases; J trimming: 3 bases; junction bases outside the gene matches: 11. The CDR3 length is 16 residues. Remarks on this clonotype: Its antigen remains unknown.

TCR beta libraries were prepared from cDNA with unique molecular identifiers. The source material, about 0.95 to 10 million T cells, gave rise to roughly 0.5 million cDNA molecules. TCRdb independently ran MiXCR on the PCR reads; one entry per CDR3 protein. Of 750,000 to 900,000 distinct CDR3 sequences detected, 46% appear once; the ten largest clones hold over 4.5%. General study results and limits: Controls significantly exceeded multiple sclerosis patients in normalized Chao1 diversity. TRBV segments more frequent in patients than in controls numbered roughly five and included TRBV5-6, TRBV5-1 and TRBV20-1.

The chain links TRBV28 to TRBJ2-5, with 8 bases that match TRBD1. Material for sequencing was blood. The clonotype was recovered from a girl aged 10 to 17 with multiple sclerosis. In DNA, the CDR3 is TGTGCCAGCAGTGTCACAGCACAGGGGGGAGAAGAGACCCAGTACTTC. This codes for CASSVTAQGGEETQYF.